Sequencing of this T cell receptor beta chain was carried out in a study of T cell repertoires in cytomegalovirus infection. Study-wide context: Matching HLA type, along with CMV infection, was indicated by public TCR beta signatures.

TCRdb used MiXCR to reprocess the reads, holding one entry per CDR3 protein. The sample gives some 270,000 distinct CDR3 sequences, 22% of which show up once; roughly 20% is in the top ten. This clonotype has a handful of counts. Its antigen is not known. V was pared by 5 bases and J by 6 bases, with 9 bases of the junction left unmatched. From germline, CDR1 is SEHNR and CDR2 FQNEAQ (reference sequence). The CDR3 spans 15 residues. The chain is built from TRBV7-9 and TRBJ2-7; 11 nucleotides match TRBD2. The TCR originated in a human donor in good health (CMV status not recorded). Some clones in this sample may be carry-over from other donors' samples. The sample here was cultured PBMCs, taken from culture after CMV antigen stimulation. CDR3 sequence: CASSVTSGRGGEQYF. The CDR3, as DNA: TGTGCCAGCAGCGTAACTAGCGGGAGAGGCGGCGAGCAGTACTTC. The entire variable domain, with the rest obtained from reference TRBV7-9 and TRBJ2-7, is as follows: DTGVSQNPRHKITKRGQNVTFRCDPISEHNRLYWYRQTLGQGPEFLTYFQNEAQLEKSRLLSDRFSAERPKGSFSTLEIQRTEQGDSAMYLCASSVTSGRGGEQYFGPGTRLTVT.